A selection of T cell receptor beta chains follows, all from one sample in a study of CD8 T cells in Susac syndrome. TCRdb ran MiXCR on the immunoSEQ multiplex PCR reads and lists one entry per CDR3 protein. The sample consists of some 150,000 distinct CDR3 sequences, about 95% of them appearing once. The sample taken for sequencing was CD4+ T cells from PBMCs. Source of these receptors: a human donor with Susac syndrome. The CDR3 runs from the conserved cysteine through the conserved F or W. Each record gives: V gene, J gene, CDR3 protein.

TRBV20-1	TRBJ2-7	CSAGSRTGSNTYEQYF
TRBV20-1	TRBJ2-7	CSARGGKGGEQYF
TRBV6-6	TRBJ1-1	CASSYSALNTEAFF
TRBV9	TRBJ2-3	CASSVIPRADTQYF
TRBV29-1	TRBJ1-2	CSVGAGAGYTF
TRBV20-1	TRBJ2-7	CSARGNRDNDEQYF
TRBV27	TRBJ1-5	CASRPRGGSNQPQHF
TRBV12-3/TRBV12-4	TRBJ2-1	CASSFSEQFF
TRBV20-1	TRBJ2-7	CSAPDRAGGSYEQYF
TRBV6-4	TRBJ2-7	CASIGQGADYEQYF
TRBV29-1	TRBJ2-1	CSVEDTGTINEQFF
TRBV25-1	TRBJ2-5	CASSDTGETQYF
TRBV29-1	TRBJ2-3	CSAGTSGGQDTQYF
TRBV5-1	TRBJ2-2	CASSLQSGANTGELFF
TRBV6-2/TRBV6-3	TRBJ2-1	CASIPSRDHNEQFF
TRBV29-1	TRBJ1-1	CSVLYTGEAFF
TRBV2	TRBJ2-5	CASGLKETQYF
TRBV20-1	TRBJ2-3	CSARGLADTQYF
TRBV12-3/TRBV12-4	TRBJ1-1	CASRAGTSAEAFF
TRBV29-1	TRBJ1-5	CSASGFNQPQHF
TRBV28	TRBJ1-4	CASAGPNEKLFF
TRBV15	TRBJ2-1	CATSRGTSSYNEQFF
TRBV20-1	TRBJ2-7	CSAPDLAGGPYEQYF
TRBV29-1	TRBJ1-2	CSVGQGNYGYTF
TRBV20-1	TRBJ2-1	CSARDARDRGRNEQFF
TRBV12-3/TRBV12-4	TRBJ2-1	CASSPSGEQFF